The rows below give T cell receptor beta chains drawn from one sample of a study of CD8 T cells in Susac syndrome. TCRdb independently ran MiXCR on the immunoSEQ multiplex PCR reads; one entry per CDR3 protein. The sample contains about 190,000 distinct CDR3 sequences, approximately 95% of which appear only once. Source material: CD8+ T cells from PBMCs. Source of these receptors: a human donor with Susac syndrome. Both conserved end residues are part of each CDR3. D genes are given only for firm matches. Where a row states a size, it is once, few, many or the class of an expanded clone; other rows omit it.

V gene	D gene	clone size	J gene	CDR3 DNA	CDR3 protein
TRBV29-1	.	.	TRBJ1-2	TGCAGCGTTGATCTGGCTTATGGCTACACCTTC	CSVDLAYGYTF
TRBV19	TRBD1	.	TRBJ2-1	TGTGCCAGTAGTACGACAGGGTACAATGAGCAGTTCTTC	CASSTTGYNEQFF
TRBV20-1	TRBD2	.	TRBJ2-7	TGCAGTGCTCCTAATGGGCGGGAGGGCCCGGTAGACGAGCAGTACTTC	CSAPNGREGPVDEQYF
TRBV7-2	TRBD1	once	TRBJ1-4	TGTGCCAGCAGCACTCGGACAGGCAAGGTGGAAAAACTGTTTTTT	CASSTRTGKVEKLFF
TRBV4-1	.	.	TRBJ2-7	TGCGCCAGCAGCCAAGTGTTGAGCGGGCAAAACTACGAGCAGTACTTC	CASSQVLSGQNYEQYF
TRBV7-9	.	.	TRBJ2-5	TGTGCCAGCAGCTACGACAGAGAACAAGAGACCCAGTACTTC	CASSYDREQETQYF
TRBV29-1	.	.	TRBJ2-7	TGCAGCGTTGTCCTAGGGACATCTAGCGAGCAGTACTTC	CSVVLGTSSEQYF
TRBV9	.	.	TRBJ2-2	TGTGCCAGCAGCGTGATCGGGGGGAACACCGGGGAGCTGTTTTTT	CASSVIGGNTGELFF
TRBV4-1	.	.	TRBJ2-5	TGCGCCAGCAGCCCAATACTGGAACTGGAGACCCAGTACTTC	CASSPILELETQYF
TRBV15	TRBD2	.	TRBJ2-2	TGTGCCACCAGCAGAGATCGTAGCGGGAGCGGGACCGGGGAGCTGTTTTTT	CATSRDRSGSGTGELFF
TRBV7-9	TRBD2	.	TRBJ2-7	TGTGCCAGCAGCTCTACCTTGGGACTAGCGTCCTACGAGCAGTACTTC	CASSSTLGLASYEQYF
TRBV6-5	.	.	TRBJ1-2	TGTGCCAGCAGTTACGGGGGGCAGAAGGATGGCTACACCTTC	CASSYGGQKDGYTF
TRBV30	TRBD1	.	TRBJ1-2	TGTGCCTGGACTCCCGGACAGGGGGCTTCTGGCTACACCTTC	CAWTPGQGASGYTF
TRBV5-1	.	once	TRBJ2-1	TGCGCCAGCAGCTTGGAAGCGGACAACAATGAGCAGTTCTTC	CASSLEADNNEQFF
TRBV30	.	.	TRBJ2-1	TGTGCCTGGAGTGGTGGGGGGGCCTCCTACAATGAGCAGTTCTTC	CAWSGGGASYNEQFF
TRBV10-3	.	once	TRBJ1-2	TGTGCCATCAGGAGGGACGGCGAGTATGGCTACACCTTC	CAIRRDGEYGYTF
TRBV11-2	.	.	TRBJ1-4	TGTGCCAGCAGCTCCGGGGCCTCCAATGAAAAACTGTTTTTT	CASSSGASNEKLFF
TRBV9	TRBD1	.	TRBJ2-2	TGTGCCAGCAGCGTAGGTCAGGGGGCAAACACCGGGGAGCTGTTTTTT	CASSVGQGANTGELFF
TRBV19	TRBD1	.	TRBJ2-1	TGTGCCAGTAGTCTGACGGGACAGGGGCCTTACAATGAGCAGTTCTTC	CASSLTGQGPYNEQFF
TRBV20-1	TRBD2	.	TRBJ2-5	TGCAGTGCTAGAGATCGGCGGGGGGGAAGGCAAGAGACCCAGTACTTC	CSARDRRGGRQETQYF
TRBV6-5	TRBD2	.	TRBJ2-7	TGTGCCAGCAGACCCACTAGCGGGATAAAAAACGAGCAGTACTTC	CASRPTSGIKNEQYF
TRBV20-1	TRBD1	.	TRBJ1-4	TGCAGTGCTAGAGGGACAGGGGGAGAAAAACTGTTTTTT	CSARGTGGEKLFF
TRBV6-5	TRBD1	.	TRBJ1-2	TGTGCCAGCAGTACGCAGGGGGCTGGTGGCTACACCTTC	CASSTQGAGGYTF
TRBV20-1	.	.	TRBJ2-1	TGCAGTGCTAGAGACTTAGTCCATGAGCAGTTCTTC	CSARDLVHEQFF
TRBV4-2	TRBD1	.	TRBJ2-7	TGTGCCAGCAGCCAAGATTCAGGGGGATACGAGCAGTACTTC	CASSQDSGGYEQYF
TRBV4-1	.	.	TRBJ1-1	TGCGCCAGCAGCCAAAACAGGGTGGGGACTGAAGCTTTCTTT	CASSQNRVGTEAFF
TRBV6-1	.	.	TRBJ1-4	TGTGCCAGCAGTGCCGTTTCGGGGGCGCTTGTTAATGAAAAACTGTTTTTT	CASSAVSGALVNEKLFF
TRBV4-2	.	.	TRBJ1-2	TGTGCCAGCAGCCAAGATTCGGGGGGAGTATATGGCTACACCTTC	CASSQDSGGVYGYTF
TRBV29-1	.	.	TRBJ2-3	TGCAGCGTTGAGGGGCGGCTCACAGATACGCAGTATTTT	CSVEGRLTDTQYF
TRBV28	.	.	TRBJ2-7	TGTGCCAGCAGTCGGGACTACGAGCAGTACTTC	CASSRDYEQYF
TRBV19	.	.	TRBJ2-2	TGTGCCAGTAGTATTGGGAACACCGGGGAGCTGTTTTTT	CASSIGNTGELFF
TRBV3-1	TRBD2	.	TRBJ2-3	TGTGCCAGCAGCCCTCCTGGACTAGCGGCAGATACGCAGTATTTT	CASSPPGLAADTQYF
TRBV2	.	.	TRBJ2-2	TGTGCCAGCAGGGGGACCTTGAACACCGGGGAGCTGTTTTTT	CASRGTLNTGELFF
TRBV28	TRBD2	.	TRBJ2-1	TGTGCCAGCAGTTCACTTGGGACTAGCGGGAACAATTACAATGAGCAGTTCTTC	CASSSLGTSGNNYNEQFF
TRBV7-6	.	.	TRBJ2-1	TGTGCCAGCAGCTCCCGGGACCAGGCAGGCGATGAGCAGTTCTTC	CASSSRDQAGDEQFF
TRBV30	TRBD1	.	TRBJ2-1	TGTGCCTGGACCGCTACAGGGGGCTCTTGGAATGAGCAGTTCTTC	CAWTATGGSWNEQFF
TRBV5-1	TRBD1	.	TRBJ1-4	TGCGCCAGCAGCTTGGAGCGACAGGGAGGGTCTAATGAAAAACTGTTTTTT	CASSLERQGGSNEKLFF
TRBV4-1	.	.	TRBJ1-1	TGCGCCAGCAGCCAGGTTGCCGTGGGGAACACTGAAGCTTTCTTT	CASSQVAVGNTEAFF
TRBV20-1	TRBD2	.	TRBJ2-4	TGCAGTGCTAGAGATCCGACTAGCGATCGGAACATTCAGTACTTC	CSARDPTSDRNIQYF
TRBV27	.	.	TRBJ2-1	TGTGCCAGCAGCCAGGGGCTTCTAATGAATGAGCAGTTCTTC	CASSQGLLMNEQFF
TRBV13	TRBD1	.	TRBJ1-1	TGTGCCAGCAGCTTAACAGGGGGCATGTACACTGAAGCTTTCTTT	CASSLTGGMYTEAFF
TRBV20-1	TRBD2	.	TRBJ2-3	TGCAGTGCGGCCGGGAGGGGCGGGGGGCGCGAAGATACGCAGTATTTT	CSAAGRGGGREDTQYF
TRBV6-2/TRBV6-3	TRBD1	.	TRBJ2-7	TGTGCCAGCAGACCGGGACAGGGTGTTTACGAGCAGTACTTC	CASRPGQGVYEQYF